This T cell receptor (beta chain) is from a study of cytomegalovirus exposure and HLA in healthy donors. General study results and limits: After further analysis at a later stage, roughly 16,000 TCR beta sequences were associated with HLA alleles at 0.05 false discovery rate. Reportedly, TCR beta sequences accurately predicted HLA-A and HLA-B alleles in most subjects. Immune exposure information available was restricted to CMV serostatus.

Donors were ostensibly healthy at sampling, although undocumented immune exposures were probable. Germline V gene lookup returns CDR1 MDHEN and CDR2 SYDVKM. J was trimmed by 7 bases and V by 8 bases; bases with no gene match: 10. The CDR3 covers 13 residues. 13 Jbeta primers and 60 Vbeta primers were used for the PCR. Sequencing was performed with immunoSEQ multiplex PCR; in TCRdb, only in-frame clones are kept and a portion is missing. This sample has 110,000 or so clones; 70% to 80% occur once, and the top ten carry 4.5% to 5%. Concerning this clone itself: Antigen: not known.

The clonotype comes from a man over 45 in good health and CMV-seropositive. The specimen sequenced was PBMCs. This sequence joins TRBV28 and TRBJ1-1, with 7 bases matching TRBD1. The CDR3 DNA reads as TGTGCCAGCGGCCAGGGGGATAAAAATGAAGCTTTCTTT. Translated, it gives CASGQGDKNEAFF.